The clone carrying this T cell receptor beta chain showed up just a few times. What it recognizes is unknown. Gene names are the mouse ones. The CDR3 end lies 4 residues beyond the end of the read and is filled in from the germline J gene. Separation of pooled cutaneous lymph node cells was by sorting with CD4, CD8alpha, NKG2D, NKG2ACE and other markers. This specimen belongs to a study of CD8+ T cells in alopecia areata. Study context: Grafting placed skin from roughly 6-12-month-old C3H/HeJ donors with spontaneous alopecia onto approximately 7-10-week-old female C3H/HeJ mice. Study-level findings and limits: Scalp repertoires also include resident alphabeta T cells from normal skin. Compared with mice, patients displayed less clear TCR sharing, possibly for HLA-related reasons. Normal scalp showed lower clonality than lesional scalp, especially alopecia totalis/universalis.

The CDR3 length is 16 residues. Germline trimming cut 1 base from V and 0 bases from J; bases unmatched to any gene: 5. The germline V gene has CDR1 GKSSPN and CDR2 SITVG. As the sequencing template, cDNA was produced by extracting RNA and reverse transcribing it. The protocol was immunoSEQ multiplex PCR, while the TCRdb copy is restricted to in-frame clones and leaves out a portion. The sample offers around 290,000 clones and no singletons, the top ten holding around 1.2%. This TCR derives from a C3H/HeJ mouse with alopecia areata. Strain MHC haplotype: H2-k. Sequenced: CD4+ T cells sorted from a lymph node. The chain is built from TRBV31 and TRBJ2-2; 7 nucleotides line up with TRBD2. CDR3 loop: CAWSPRLGANTGQLYF. Partial CDR3 DNA: TGTGCCTGGAGTCCCCGACTGGGAGCAAACACCGGG.